This T cell receptor beta chain was sequenced in a study of identical twins. Study observations and caveats: Abundant beta clonotypes from cord blood bore fewer insertions; memory repertoires lacked this pattern.

TCRdb ran MiXCR on the 5' RACE reads and lists one entry per CDR3 protein. Among about 430,000 distinct CDR3 sequences, approximately 17% were seen once, and the ten largest hold roughly an eighth. V was clipped by 5 bases and J by 1 base; unmatched bases: 8. Germline CDR1 reads SQVTM; CDR2 reads ANQGSEA. The CDR3 consists of 15 residues. Healthy Caucasians, and only they, were the donors. As concerns this clonotype: Its target is not known.

This rearrangement joins TRBV29-1 to TRBJ2-5, with TRBD1 matching over 9 bases. The sequence came from a man between 50 and 59 years old in good health. Input material: naive T cells sorted from blood. As DNA, the CDR3 is TGCAGCGTTCGAACACAGGGGGCGCCCCAAGAGACCCAGTACTTC. Protein product: CSVRTQGAPQETQYF.